Listed below are T cell receptor beta chains from one sample, sequenced in a study of blood T cell repertoires in COVID-19. Using immunoSEQ multiplex PCR, the repertoire was profiled, and TCRdb retains in-frame clones only, with some absent. This table has approximately 290,000 clones, around 90% appearing once. Sequencing input: PBMCs or T cells enriched from blood (not recorded which). These TCRs come from a woman younger than 30 with acute COVID-19. Each CDR3 is given with its conserved first and last residue. The order of the fields is J gene, D gene, V gene, clone size, CDR3 protein, CDR3 DNA. A D gene is named only where the DNA matches it firmly. The size entry is marked missing in some rows and otherwise reads once, few, many or a size class.

TRBJ2-1,NA,TRBV18,NA,CASSPFDRDNEQFF,TGTGCCAGCTCACCATTCGACAGAGACAATGAGCAGTTCTTC
TRBJ1-4,NA,TRBV28,NA,CASSSQTGGNEKLFF,TGTGCCAGCAGTTCCCAGACAGGCGGAAATGAAAAACTGTTTTTT
TRBJ2-5,NA,TRBV21-1,NA,CASSDSGRGETQYF,TGTGCCAGCAGCGATTCGGGAAGAGGGGAGACCCAGTACTTC
TRBJ1-2,TRBD1,TRBV28,few,CASSPQGLFGYTF,TGTGCCAGCAGTCCACAGGGGCTCTTCGGCTACACCTTC
TRBJ1-6,TRBD1,TRBV19,few,CASSSGQGDNSPLHF,TGTGCCAGTAGTTCGGGACAGGGAGATAATTCACCCCTCCACTTT
TRBJ2-7,NA,TRBV29-1,NA,CSVEDGDSGSYEQYF,TGCAGCGTTGAAGATGGGGACTCGGGATCCTACGAGCAGTACTTC
TRBJ1-2,TRBD1,TRBV5-5,NA,CASSSDRAAGPYGYTF,TGTGCCAGCAGCTCCGACAGGGCCGCCGGGCCTTATGGCTACACCTTC
TRBJ2-2,TRBD1,TRBV10-3,NA,CAISDPGQGLKNTGELFF,TGTGCCATCAGTGACCCGGGACAGGGCTTAAAGAACACCGGGGAGCTGTTTTTT
TRBJ1-3,NA,TRBV11-3,few,CASSLREGLSSGNTIYF,TGTGCCAGCAGCCTTCGGGAGGGACTATCCTCTGGAAACACCATATATTTT
TRBJ2-7,TRBD1,TRBV4-2,NA,CASSQEDRGLLSYEQYF,TGTGCCAGCAGCCAAGAGGACAGGGGGCTGCTCTCCTACGAGCAGTACTTC
TRBJ2-1,TRBD1,TRBV28,NA,CASDPGQGVDEQFF,TGTGCCAGCGATCCGGGACAGGGGGTTGATGAGCAGTTCTTC
TRBJ1-2,NA,TRBV24-1,NA,CATSDFNTGTGGYTF,TGTGCCACCAGTGATTTTAATACGGGAACGGGGGGCTACACCTTC
TRBJ1-2,TRBD1,TRBV2,NA,CASSDSTGGAGAYGYTF,TGTGCCAGCAGTGACAGTACAGGGGGCGCCGGGGCCTATGGCTACACCTTC
TRBJ1-3,NA,TRBV29-1,NA,CSVEDEEIEYGNTIYF,TGCAGCGTTGAAGATGAGGAAATTGAGTATGGAAACACCATATATTTT
TRBJ1-1,TRBD1,TRBV28,NA,CASSLYRGRLDGWF,TGTGCCAGCAGTTTATACAGGGGGCGGTTGGACGGATGGTTT
TRBJ1-3,NA,TRBV28,NA,CASNWGGGSSGNTIYF,TGTGCCAGCAACTGGGGAGGGGGTAGTTCTGGAAACACCATATATTTT
TRBJ2-5,NA,TRBV5-1,NA,CASSLSTGMVETQYF,TGCGCCAGCAGCTTGTCTACAGGGATGGTAGAGACCCAGTACTTC
TRBJ1-5,TRBD1,TRBV3-1/TRBV3-2,NA,CASSRRTGGNQPQHF,TGTGCCAGCAGCAGACGGACAGGGGGAAATCAGCCCCAGCATTTT
TRBJ2-3,NA,TRBV2,NA,CASSQVTDTQYF,TGTGCCAGCAGTCAGGTAACAGATACGCAGTATTTT
TRBJ2-1,NA,TRBV7-9,NA,CASTPMGQGEQFF,TGTGCCAGCACTCCGATGGGCCAGGGTGAGCAGTTCTTC
TRBJ2-7,NA,TRBV4-1,NA,CASSQDWAGGHEQYF,TGCGCCAGCAGCCAAGATTGGGCTGGGGGCCACGAGCAGTACTTC
TRBJ1-5,TRBD1,TRBV11-3,NA,CASSPQPLGTGVRNQPQHF,TGTGCCAGCAGCCCCCAGCCCCTCGGGACAGGGGTTCGGAATCAGCCCCAGCATTTT
TRBJ1-1,NA,TRBV28,NA,CASTGEPNTEAFF,TGTGCCAGCACCGGGGAACCGAACACTGAAGCTTTCTTT
TRBJ1-2,TRBD1,TRBV5-1,NA,CASSSGQGLYGYTF,TGCGCCAGCAGCTCGGGACAGGGTCTCTATGGCTACACCTTC
TRBJ2-3,TRBD2,TRBV29-1,NA,CSVEASGGIGGDTQYF,TGCAGCGTTGAGGCTAGCGGGGGGATAGGGGGAGATACGCAGTATTTT
TRBJ2-3,TRBD2,TRBV19,NA,CASSIDHSGASTDTQYF,TGTGCCAGTAGTATAGATCATAGCGGGGCTAGCACAGATACGCAGTATTTT
TRBJ2-7,NA,TRBV9,NA,CASSVVSESYEQYF,TGTGCCAGCAGCGTAGTTAGCGAGTCCTACGAGCAGTACTTC
TRBJ2-3,NA,TRBV5-6,few,CASSPRRGGAARVALYF,TGTGCCAGCAGCCCACGAAGGGGGGGGGCTGCGCGGGTTGCCCTCTATTTT
TRBJ1-2,TRBD1,TRBV28,NA,CASSSSGGESYGYTF,TGTGCCAGCAGTTCCTCAGGGGGCGAGAGCTATGGCTACACCTTC
TRBJ1-5,TRBD1,TRBV19,NA,CASSPRSGTGGNQPQHF,TGTGCCAGTAGTCCCCGCTCCGGGACAGGGGGCAATCAGCCCCAGCATTTT
TRBJ2-4,TRBD2,TRBV11-2,NA,CASSPGGGNIQYF,TGTGCCAGCAGCCCTGGGGGGGGGAACATTCAGTACTTC
TRBJ1-1,NA,TRBV30,NA,CAWSPGLNTEAFF,TGTGCCTGGAGCCCGGGTCTGAACACTGAAGCTTTCTTT
TRBJ1-2,TRBD1,TRBV6-5,NA,CATRNPGQFGYTF,TGTGCCACCAGAAATCCGGGACAGTTTGGCTACACCTTC
TRBJ2-3,NA,TRBV10-1,NA,CASSDLPRTDTQYF,TGCGCCAGCAGTGACCTACCGAGGACAGATACGCAGTATTTT
TRBJ2-7,TRBD2,TRBV28,NA,CASSIGTSVPYEQYF,TGTGCCAGCAGTATCGGGACTAGCGTCCCCTACGAGCAGTACTTC
TRBJ2-7,TRBD1,TRBV19,NA,CASSTRDRWYEQYF,TGTGCCAGTAGTACACGGGACAGATGGTACGAGCAGTACTTC
TRBJ1-2,NA,TRBV7-9,NA,CASSPEPGITHGYTF,TGTGCCAGCAGCCCTGAACCGGGTATAACCCATGGCTACACCTTC
TRBJ2-2,NA,TRBV2,NA,CASSEGQNTGELFF,TGTGCCAGCAGTGAGGGACAGAACACCGGGGAGCTGTTTTTT
TRBJ1-2,NA,TRBV6-5,NA,CASSQTSGLYGYTF,TGTGCCAGCAGCCAAACATCGGGACTCTATGGCTACACCTTC
TRBJ2-7,NA,TRBV11-2,NA,CASSLAFSAAVEYEQYF,TGTGCCAGCAGCTTAGCATTTTCGGCGGCTGTGGAGTACGAGCAGTACTTC
TRBJ2-1,NA,TRBV6-5,NA,CASSYSGRANEQFF,TGTGCCAGCAGTTACTCCGGCAGGGCCAATGAGCAGTTCTTC
TRBJ1-1,TRBD1,TRBV28,once,CASSTVGTGGGNTEAFF,TGTGCCAGCAGTACTGTGGGGACAGGGGGCGGGAATACTGAAGCTTTCTTT
TRBJ1-2,TRBD1,TRBV6-5,few,CASSYMGQGGYTF,TGTGCCAGCAGTTACATGGGACAGGGAGGCTACACCTTC
TRBJ1-5,TRBD1,TRBV5-6,NA,CASSLKGQGVPQHF,TGTGCCAGCAGCTTGAAGGGACAGGGAGTGCCCCAGCATTTT
TRBJ2-1,TRBD1,TRBV7-9,NA,CASSTGQGYNEQFF,TGTGCCAGCAGCACCGGACAGGGCTACAATGAGCAGTTCTTC
TRBJ2-1,TRBD2,TRBV5-1,NA,CASSFSGSRSVEQFF,TGCGCCAGCAGCTTCAGCGGGAGCAGGTCCGTTGAGCAGTTCTTC
TRBJ2-7,NA,TRBV11-3,NA,CASSLDRGEQYF,TGTGCCAGCAGCTTAGATCGAGGGGAGCAGTACTTC
TRBJ2-1,TRBD2,TRBV9,NA,CASSVEGGRAGNEQFF,TGTGCCAGCAGCGTAGAAGGCGGGAGGGCGGGGAATGAGCAGTTCTTC
TRBJ2-5,NA,TRBV21-1,NA,CASSNPRGGWQETQYF,TGTGCCAGCAGCAACCCCAGGGGAGGGTGGCAAGAGACCCAGTACTTC
TRBJ1-3,NA,TRBV5-1,NA,CASSLWGVRNTIYF,TGCGCCAGCAGCTTGTGGGGAGTGCGGAACACCATATATTTT
TRBJ2-1,TRBD2,TRBV11-3,NA,CASSLVLAGEQFF,TGTGCCAGCAGCTTAGTCCTAGCGGGCGAGCAGTTCTTC
TRBJ2-7,NA,TRBV6-5,NA,CASSTRSYEQYF,TGTGCCAGTTCTACTCGCTCCTACGAGCAGTACTTC
TRBJ2-3,TRBD1,TRBV5-5,once,CASSSDRVPDTQYF,TGTGCCAGCAGCTCCGACAGGGTCCCTGATACGCAGTATTTT